These 13 T cell receptor beta chains share one sample of origin, sequenced in a study of T cell responses to AZD1222 COVID-19 vaccine. The method was immunoSEQ multiplex PCR; TCRdb's version includes in-frame clones alone and lacks a portion of them. This sample has about 140,000 clones, with about 91% found just once. Sequences were derived from peripheral blood, sampled 28 days after the second AZD1222 dose. These TCRs come from an adult who received the AZD1222 COVID-19 vaccine.

The DNA of the CDR3 is TGTGCCAGCACCCAATTCGGGAACACTGAAGCTTTCTTT. The encoded protein is CASTQFGNTEAFF. The V call is TRBV11-3, the J call TRBJ1-1; D call uncertain. Germline V gene lookup returns CDR1 SGHNT and CDR2 YENEEA. This CDR3 is 13 amino acids long. The germline V and J ends were trimmed by 7 bases and 1 base, with 10 bases remaining between them.

The chain is built from TRBV19 and TRBJ1-2; D not certain. V lost 6 bases to trimming and J lost 3 bases, with 14 bases between them. Germline loops: CDR1 LNHDA, CDR2 SQIVND (reference sequence). The CDR3 runs 14 residues. This chain's CDR3 is CASSLLTDYYGYTF. DNA for the CDR3: TGTGCCAGTAGCCTCCTGACGGATTACTATGGCTACACCTTC.

Judged by abundance, this clone is medium-sized (0.01 to 0.1%). V usage is TRBV2 and J usage is TRBJ2-5, with TRBD2 matching over 8 bases. Germline lookup yields CDR1 SNHLY and CDR2 FYNNEI. Germline trimming cut 3 bases from V and 0 bases from J; bases unmatched to any gene: 3. This CDR3 is 15 amino acids long. The DNA for the CDR3 is TGTGCCAGCAGTGACCAGACTAGCGACCAAGAGACCCAGTACTTC. Encoded protein: CASSDQTSDQETQYF.

This chain uses TRBV29-1 with TRBJ1-5, with D possibly being TRBD1 (5 bases). The germline V gene has CDR1 SQVTM and CDR2 ANQGSEA. Trimming took 0 bases from V and 2 from J, leaving 8 bases between them. CDR3 length: 14 residues. The CDR3 DNA reads as TGCAGCGTTGAAGATGGCAGGGGCAATCAGCCCCAGCATTTT. This gives the protein CSVEDGRGNQPQHF.

The rearrangement joins TRBV4-1 to TRBJ2-1, with a possible D match to TRBD1 (5 bases). The CDR3 spans 15 residues. The V and J ends lost 5 bases and 3 bases respectively, with 14 bases between them. CDR1 is MGHRA and CDR2 is YSYEKL in the germline V gene. DNA for the CDR3: TGCGCCAGCAGCGGGATCCAGGGTGTCTACAATGAGCAGTTCTTC. Encoded protein: CASSGIQGVYNEQFF.

The genes are TRBV6-2 or TRBV6-3 and TRBJ2-2; a weak D match, TRBD2 (7 bases). CDR1 and CDR2 (germline): MNHEY, SVGEGT. V lost 2 bases and J lost 4, with 17 bases in between. The CDR3 totals 17 residues. The CDR3 reads CASSYPSGGSSTGELFF. The CDR3 DNA sequence: TGTGCCAGCAGTTACCCTTCGGGGGGCAGCTCCACCGGGGAGCTGTTTTTT.

The V call is TRBV15, the J call TRBJ1-3, with D uncertain. In germline, CDR1 is LNHNV, CDR2 YYDKDF (reference sequence). This CDR3 spans 13 amino acids. The ends were cut back, 1 base at V and 4 bases at J, with 5 bases in the middle. The CDR3 here is CATSRVGGNTIYF. DNA of the CDR3: TGTGCCACCAGCAGAGTGGGGGGAAACACCATATATTTT.

This clone was detected once. The V gene is TRBV3-1 (or the pseudogene TRBV3-2), the J gene TRBJ1-2; D is perhaps TRBD1 (5 bases). The V end was cut by 1 base, the J end by 5 bases, with 8 bases between. The CDR3 runs to 13 residues. The germline gives CDR1 LGHDT, CDR2 YNNKEL (reference sequence). CDR3: CASSQGTPYGYTF. CDR3 in DNA: TGTGCCAGCAGCCAAGGGACACCGTATGGCTACACCTTC.

The rearrangement joins TRBV29-1 to TRBJ2-1; D is unresolved. The CDR3 sequence is 13 residues long. The V end lost 1 base, the J end lost 9 bases, and 13 bases lay between the germline ends. CDR1 and CDR2 (germline): SQVTM, ANQGSEA. The CDR3 sequence is CSVEGQRWSEQFF. Here the CDR3 DNA reads TGCAGCGTTGAAGGACAACGTTGGAGTGAGCAGTTCTTC.

A single count supports this clone. The rearrangement joins TRBV14 to TRBJ1-1; D remains unclear. Per the germline V gene, CDR1 is SGHDN and CDR2 is FVKESK. The CDR3 spans 13 residues. Deletions cut 1 base from V and 2 bases from J, with 5 bases between. The CDR3 loop reads CASSQVTNTEAFF. The CDR3 nucleotides read TGTGCCAGCAGCCAAGTAACAAACACTGAAGCTTTCTTT.

This chain uses TRBV11-1 with TRBJ1-2; a possible D gene is TRBD1 (5 bases). The CDR3 contains 13 residues. Trimming left V 4 bases short and J 5 bases short, with 11 bases between. The germline gives CDR1 SGHAT, CDR2 FQDESV (reference sequence). CDR3 nucleotide sequence: TGTGCCAGCAGCTACGGGACGGCGTATGGCTACACCTTC. Protein sequence: CASSYGTAYGYTF.

The genes are TRBV27 and TRBJ2-7; TRBD1 agrees at 9 bases. The CDR3 runs 18 residues. With V trimmed by 5 bases and J by 4 bases, 18 bases remained unmatched. From germline, CDR1 is MNHEY and CDR2 SMNVEV (reference sequence). The CDR3 protein is CASSRQKLPGQGIYEQYV. As DNA, the CDR3 is TGTGCCAGCAGTCGACAGAAACTCCCGGGACAGGGAATATACGAGCAGTACGTC.

This chain links TRBV19 with TRBJ2-7; 7 bases are a match to TRBD2. V was pared by 5 bases and J by 3 bases, with 10 bases of the junction left unmatched. This CDR3 has 15 amino acids. CDR1 is LNHDA, CDR2 SQIVND, per germline (reference sequence). In DNA, the CDR3 is TGTGCCAGTAGTTTAGCCGGGAGGCCCAACTACGAGCAGTACTTC. Translated: CASSLAGRPNYEQYF.